The next 18 T cell receptor beta chains were all read from a single sample in a study of T-cell memory formation after mild COVID-19. TCRdb fed the 5' RACE reads into MiXCR, producing one record per CDR3 protein. The sample has 110,000 to 150,000 distinct CDR3 sequences; 13% to 15% are singletons. The sequencing input was PBMCs or a T cell subset sorted from them (not recorded which). The receptors here all came from an adult woman who had mild COVID-19 (a few samples of this study predate the infection). Cell type and time point are not known.

This clonotype has a handful of counts. This sequence joins TRBV29-1 and TRBJ2-1, with D possibly being TRBD2 (6 bases). V was cut by 2 bases and J by 2 bases, with 10 bases left in between. The germline CDR1 and CDR2 sequences are SQVTM and ANQGSEA. This CDR3 is built from 14 residues. CDR3 sequence: CSVENSGTYNEQFF. The DNA for the CDR3 is TGCAGCGTTGAAAATAGCGGTACCTACAATGAGCAGTTCTTC.

The genes are TRBV6-1 and TRBJ2-3; TRBD2 aligns across 11 bases. CDR3 length: 16 amino acids. CDR1 and CDR2 from the germline V gene are MNHNS and SASEGT. With 2 bases clipped from V and 4 bases from J, the junction kept 5 bases outside the gene matches. The CDR3 sequence is CASSEREGLAADTQYF. The CDR3 DNA follows: TGTGCCAGCAGTGAAAGGGAGGGACTAGCGGCAGATACGCAGTATTTT.

CDR3 residues: CASSYYGGSEAFF. Here the CDR3 DNA reads TGTGCCAGCAGTTACTACGGGGGCTCTGAAGCTTTCTTT. The rearrangement joins TRBV6-6 to TRBJ1-1; D is possibly TRBD1 (6 bases). Germline V lookup: CDR1 MNHNY, CDR2 SVGAGI (reference sequence). The CDR3 spans 13 residues. V was shortened by 1 base and J by 6 bases, with 9 bases between the two germline ends.

This chain connects TRBV5-5 to TRBJ2-5, with TRBD2 matching 9 bases. Germline V gene data show CDR1 as SGHKS and CDR2 as YYEKEE (reference sequence). The J segment lost 0 bases and the V segment lost 4 bases, leaving 10 bases of the junction unmatched. The CDR3 is 17 residues long. The CDR3 here is CASSRDSGGLYQETQYF. CDR3 coding DNA: TGTGCCAGCAGCCGTGACAGCGGGGGGCTCTACCAAGAGACCCAGTACTTC.

At least ten counts were recorded for this clonotype. This chain joins TRBV4-3 and TRBJ2-2; 8 bases are a match to TRBD2. The germline CDR1 and CDR2 sequences are LGHNA and YSLEER. The CDR3 totals 17 residues. J was trimmed by 4 bases and V by 0 bases; bases with no gene match: 7. The DNA for the CDR3 is TGCGCCAGCAGCCAAGATCCAGCGGGAGCCCCCACCGGGGAGCTGTTTTTT. It specifies CASSQDPAGAPTGELFF.

This clonotype was counted between two and nine times. CDR3 protein: CASSLSTLVGGEQFF. The DNA for the CDR3 is TGTGCCAGCAGCTTGAGCACGCTAGTTGGAGGTGAGCAGTTCTTC. The chain couples TRBV7-2 to TRBJ2-1; D is perhaps TRBD2 (5 bases). The CDR3 has 15 residues. V was cut by 3 bases and J by 9 bases, with 18 bases left in between. Germline loops: CDR1 SGHTA, CDR2 FQGNSA.

This clonotype occurred a few times. The chain is built from TRBV24-1 and TRBJ2-1; tentative D call: TRBD2 (6 bases). From germline, CDR1 is KGHDR and CDR2 SFDVKD. CDR3 size: 18 residues. V was clipped by 3 bases and J by 3 bases, with 20 bases between them. DNA for the CDR3: TGTGCCACCAGTGATACGCCCGAGGAGCGGGCTAACTACAATGAGCAGTTCTTC. This translates into CATSDTPEERANYNEQFF.

The chain is built from TRBV11-2 and TRBJ2-7; D is ambiguous. Germline V gene sequence: CDR1 SGHAT, CDR2 FQNNGV. The V end was cut by 5 bases, the J end by 7 bases, with 9 bases between. The CDR3 consists of 11 residues. The DNA for the CDR3 is TGTGCCAGCAGCCTCCACCCGGAGCAGTACTTC. It is translated as CASSLHPEQYF.

This clonotype occurred many times. The V gene is TRBV12-3 or TRBV12-4, the J gene TRBJ1-4; D is possibly TRBD1 (5 bases). This CDR3 spans 14 amino acids. V lost 2 bases and J lost 3, with 7 bases in between. The CDR3 sequence: CASSLPGSNEKLFF. CDR3 coding DNA: TGTGCCAGCAGTTTACCAGGGTCTAATGAAAAACTGTTTTTT.

In its sample, this clonotype was seen a few times. The CDR3 DNA reads TGCGCCAGCAGCCCTTCGGGGGGGGCGTACCAAGAGACCCAGTACTTC. Protein product: CASSPSGGAYQETQYF. The V and J genes are TRBV4-1 and TRBJ2-5, with 8 bases lining up with TRBD2. The V segment lost 4 bases and the J segment 0 bases; nucleotides outside the gene matches: 7. The length of the CDR3 is 16 residues. The germline CDR1 and CDR2 sequences are MGHRA and YSYEKL.

This clonotype was detected a few times. For the CDR3, the DNA is TGTGCCAGCAGCTTACATGCAGCCGGGACCTATAATTCACCCCTCCACTTT. Translated: CASSLHAAGTYNSPLHF. This rearrangement joins TRBV7-2 to TRBJ1-6; D call uncertain. The CDR3 covers 17 residues. V lost 2 bases and J 2 bases, leaving 13 bases between the germline ends. CDR1 is SGHTA and CDR2 is FQGNSA in the germline V gene. The entire variable domain, with the rest obtained from reference TRBV7-2 and TRBJ1-6, is as follows: GAGVSQSPSNKVTEKGKDVELRCDPISGHTALYWYRQSLGQGLEFLIYFQGNSAPDKSGLPSDRFSAERTGGSVSTLTIQRTQQEDSAVYLCASSLHAAGTYNSPLHFGNGTRLTVT.

The table lists this clonotype with a few counts. The V gene is TRBV30, the J gene TRBJ1-5; TRBD1 is a possible D gene (5 bases). The CDR3 is 15 residues long. Germline loops: CDR1 GTSNPN, CDR2 SVGIG (reference sequence). Trimming cost V 4 bases and J 5 bases, with 18 bases left between them. The CDR3 DNA is TGTGCCTGGAAGTCGACAGTTGCGTGGGATCAGCCCCAGCATTTT. Encoded protein: CAWKSTVAWDQPQHF.

The sample holds many counts of this clonotype. This rearrangement joins TRBV9 to TRBJ2-1; D tentatively reads TRBD1 or TRBD2 (5 bases each). Per germline, CDR1 SGDLS and CDR2 YYNGEE. V was pared by 2 bases and J by 8 bases, with 14 bases between. The CDR3 consists of 14 residues. CDR3 protein: CASSVRDPGHEQFF. The CDR3 bases are TGTGCCAGCAGCGTGAGGGACCCCGGCCATGAGCAGTTCTTC.

This clonotype was seen a handful of times. The chain joins TRBV28 to TRBJ2-1, with 7 bases aligning to TRBD1. The CDR3 is made up of 16 amino acids. Trimming removed 5 bases from V and 5 bases from J; junction bases left unmatched: 12. Germline V gene lookup returns CDR1 MDHEN and CDR2 SYDVKM. CDR3 DNA sequence: TGTGCCAGCAGTCCGCCTCGGGACAGCCACAACAATGAGCAGTTCTTC. Its protein is CASSPPRDSHNNEQFF.

The rearrangement links TRBV6-2 or TRBV6-3 to TRBJ2-7; TRBD2 matches at 11 bases. The germline V gene encodes CDR1 MNHEY and CDR2 SVGEGT. CDR3 length: 15 amino acids. Germline trimming cut 6 bases from V and 5 bases from J; bases unmatched to any gene: 9. The CDR3 is CASRRLAGNGNEQYF. The CDR3 region has the DNA TGTGCCAGCAGAAGACTAGCGGGAAACGGGAACGAGCAGTACTTC.

A few counts support this clonotype. The chain is built from TRBV9 and TRBJ1-1; TRBD1 matches at 9 bases. This CDR3 is built from 16 residues. V dropped 4 bases and J dropped 3; count of bases not matched to a gene: 10. Germline CDR1 reads SGDLS; CDR2 reads YYNGEE. The CDR3 DNA is TGTGCCAGCAGCCGAATCACAGGGGGCGAGGACACTGAAGCTTTCTTT. This encodes CASSRITGGEDTEAFF.

J is TRBJ2-7 and V is TRBV4-2, with D uncertain. Germline CDR1 LGHNA, CDR2 YNFKEQ. The CDR3 contains 18 residues. Between the trimmed V and J ends, which lost 1 base and 0 bases, there was a span of 19 bases. The DNA for the CDR3 is TGTGCCAGCAGCCAAGGAATCAGTAGGGCGGCAAGCTCCTACGAGCAGTACTTC. Translated: CASSQGISRAASSYEQYF.

This clonotype appeared once. The J gene is TRBJ1-1, the V gene TRBV29-1, with TRBD1 as a possible D gene (5 bases). V was clipped by 3 bases and J by 5 bases, with 13 bases between them. Germline CDR1 SQVTM, CDR2 ANQGSEA. The CDR3 has 13 residues. CDR3 sequence (DNA): TGCAGCGTTGACCTGGCAGGGACGACTGAAGCTTTCTTT. It codes for CSVDLAGTTEAFF.